This TCR beta chain was documented in a study of T cell changes during pregnancy in multiple sclerosis. Libraries were prepared by immunoSEQ multiplex PCR; TCRdb keeps only in-frame clonotypes and omits some of them. Here the sample spans some 60,000 clones, roughly 95% being singletons. Trimming took 4 bases from V and 9 from J, leaving 13 bases between them. The CDR3 extends over 13 amino acids. Germline V gene sequence: CDR1 SGDLS, CDR2 YYNGEE. This TCR came from a female donor with multiple sclerosis, enrolled in a pregnancy study. The genes are TRBV9 and TRBJ1-4; D may be TRBD1 (5 bases). The sample in question was CD4+ T cells from peripheral blood mononuclear cells, obtained before pregnancy. CDR3 nucleotides: TGTGCCAGCAGCCCTCACGCAGGGCAAAAACTGTTTTTT. It codes for CASSPHAGQKLFF.